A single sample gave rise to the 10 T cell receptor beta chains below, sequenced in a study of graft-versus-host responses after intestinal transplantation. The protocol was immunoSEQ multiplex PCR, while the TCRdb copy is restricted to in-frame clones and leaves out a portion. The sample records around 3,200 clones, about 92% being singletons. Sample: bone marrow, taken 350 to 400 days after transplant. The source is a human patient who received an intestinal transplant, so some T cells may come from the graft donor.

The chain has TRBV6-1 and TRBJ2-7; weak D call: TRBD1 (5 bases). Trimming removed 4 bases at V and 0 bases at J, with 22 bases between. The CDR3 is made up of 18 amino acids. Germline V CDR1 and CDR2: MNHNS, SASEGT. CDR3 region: CASSGNLQDRAFSYEQYF. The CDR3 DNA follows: TGTGCCAGCAGTGGAAACTTACAGGACCGAGCGTTCTCCTACGAGCAGTACTTC.

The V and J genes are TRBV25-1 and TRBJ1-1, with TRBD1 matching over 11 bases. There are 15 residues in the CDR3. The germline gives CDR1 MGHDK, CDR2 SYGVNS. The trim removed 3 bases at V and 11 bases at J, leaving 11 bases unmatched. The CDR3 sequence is CASSDSWDRGEFAFF. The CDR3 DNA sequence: TGTGCCAGCAGTGACTCCTGGGACAGGGGGGAGTTTGCTTTCTTT. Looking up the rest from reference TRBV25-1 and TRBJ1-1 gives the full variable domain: EADIYQTPRYLVIGTGKKITLECSQTMGHDKMYWYQQDPGMELHLIHYSYGVNSTEKGDLSSESTVSRIRTEHFPLTLESARPSHTSQYLCASSDSWDRGEFAFFGQGTRLTVV.

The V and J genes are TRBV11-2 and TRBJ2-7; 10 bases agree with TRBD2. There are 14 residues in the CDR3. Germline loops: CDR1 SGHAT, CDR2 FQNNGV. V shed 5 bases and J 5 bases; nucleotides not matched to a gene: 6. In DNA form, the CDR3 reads TGTGCCAGCAGCAGGACCGGGACTAGCGACGAGCAGTACTTC. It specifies CASSRTGTSDEQYF.

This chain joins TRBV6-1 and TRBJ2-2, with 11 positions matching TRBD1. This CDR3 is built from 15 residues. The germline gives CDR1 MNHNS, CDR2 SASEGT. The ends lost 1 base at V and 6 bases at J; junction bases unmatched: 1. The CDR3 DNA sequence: TGTGCCAGCAGTGAAGGGACAGGGGGCGCCGGGGAGCTGTTTTTT. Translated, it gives CASSEGTGGAGELFF.

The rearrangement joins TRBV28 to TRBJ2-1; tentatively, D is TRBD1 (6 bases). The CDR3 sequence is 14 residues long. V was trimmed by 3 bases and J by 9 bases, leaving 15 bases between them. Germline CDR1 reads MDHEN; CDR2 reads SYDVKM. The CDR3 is CASSLTGGGSEQFF. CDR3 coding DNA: TGTGCCAGCAGTTTGACAGGTGGGGGCAGTGAGCAGTTCTTC.

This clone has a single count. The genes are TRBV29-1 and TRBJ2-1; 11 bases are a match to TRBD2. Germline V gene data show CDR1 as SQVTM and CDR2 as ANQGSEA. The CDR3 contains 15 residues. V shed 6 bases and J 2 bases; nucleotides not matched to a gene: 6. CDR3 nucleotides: TGCAGCGTCGGGGCACTAGCGGGGGCCTACAATGAGCAGTTCTTC. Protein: CSVGALAGAYNEQFF.

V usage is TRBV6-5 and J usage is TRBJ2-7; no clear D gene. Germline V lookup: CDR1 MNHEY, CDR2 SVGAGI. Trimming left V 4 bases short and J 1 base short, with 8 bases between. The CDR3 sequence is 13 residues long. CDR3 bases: TGTGCCAGCAGTTTTACAGATTCCTACGAGCAGTACTTC. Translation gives CASSFTDSYEQYF.

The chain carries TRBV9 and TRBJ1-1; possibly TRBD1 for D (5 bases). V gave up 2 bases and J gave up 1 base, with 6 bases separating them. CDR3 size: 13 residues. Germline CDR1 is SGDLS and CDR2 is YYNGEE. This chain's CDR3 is CASSVQGNTEAFF. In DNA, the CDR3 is TGTGCCAGCAGCGTCCAGGGGAACACTGAAGCTTTCTTT.

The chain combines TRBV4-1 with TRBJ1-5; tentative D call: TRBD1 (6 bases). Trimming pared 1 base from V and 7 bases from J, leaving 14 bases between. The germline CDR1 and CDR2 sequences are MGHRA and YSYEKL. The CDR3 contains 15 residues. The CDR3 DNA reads TGCGCCAGCAGCCAAGGACTGTCCAGGGGACAGCCCCAGCATTTT. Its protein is CASSQGLSRGQPQHF.

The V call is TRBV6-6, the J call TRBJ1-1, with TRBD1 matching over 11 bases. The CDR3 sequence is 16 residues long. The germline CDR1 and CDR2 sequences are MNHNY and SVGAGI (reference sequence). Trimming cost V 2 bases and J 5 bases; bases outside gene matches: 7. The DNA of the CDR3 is TGTGCCAGCAGTTACGCGGGGGGACAGGGGGAAACTGAAGCTTTCTTT. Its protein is CASSYAGGQGETEAFF.